What follows are 13 T cell receptor beta chains derived from one specimen sequenced in a study of T-cell reconstitution after alpha-beta-depleted transplantation in children. Unique molecular identifiers were built into the TCRbeta library. TCRdb reprocessed the PCR reads via MiXCR and lists one record per CDR3 protein. The repertoire includes just under 250,000 distinct CDR3 sequences, roughly 24% of them detected once, and roughly 2.6% sits in the top ten. Here the sequenced sample was PBMCs, taken before TCRalphabeta/CD19-depleted stem cell transplant. The receptor set was obtained from a girl aged 2-15 years with Fanconi anemia, due to receive a stem cell transplant.

In this sample, this clonotype turned up a few times. The chain is built from TRBV25-1 and TRBJ1-2; D perhaps matches TRBD1 (5 bases). Germline values: CDR1 MGHDK, CDR2 SYGVNS. The CDR3 is 14 amino acids. Between the trimmed V and J ends, which lost 1 base and 12 bases, there was a span of 18 bases. CDR3 coding DNA: TGTGCCAGCAGTGAATGGGACTCCCTCCGGGCGGACACCTTC. As protein: CASSEWDSLRADTF.

This clonotype appeared a few times. This CDR3 is CATGDRADTEAFF. In nucleotides, the CDR3 is TGTGCCACCGGAGACAGGGCGGACACTGAAGCTTTCTTT. The rearrangement joins TRBV24-1 to TRBJ1-1; 7 bases match TRBD1. Germline CDR1 and CDR2: KGHDR and SFDVKD. The CDR3 spans 13 residues. V lost 9 bases to trimming and J lost 3 bases; unmatched junction nucleotides: 6.

This clonotype was seen ten or more times. The J gene is TRBJ1-5, the V gene TRBV9, with a possible D match to TRBD1 (6 bases). The CDR3 covers 15 residues. Trimming removed 3 bases at V and 10 bases at J, with 20 bases between. Germline V lookup: CDR1 SGDLS, CDR2 YYNGEE. CDR3 sequence reads: CASSAGGGSALPQHF. In nucleotides, the CDR3 is TGTGCCAGCAGCGCTGGAGGGGGGTCGGCACTTCCCCAGCATTTT.

The chain couples TRBV20-1 to TRBJ2-1, with TRBD1 as a possible D gene (6 bases). Germline CDR1 is DFQATT and CDR2 is SNEGSKA (reference sequence). V lost 3 bases and J lost 4, with 16 bases in between. This CDR3 region has 15 residues. CDR3 in DNA: TGCAGTGCTAGTGACCCCGGACAGAGGTACAATGAGCAGTTCTTC. Its protein product is CSASDPGQRYNEQFF.

This chain links TRBV7-2 with TRBJ2-3; D is possibly TRBD1 (6 bases). Germline CDR1 and CDR2: SGHTA and FQGNSA. This CDR3 is built from 14 residues. V lost 3 bases and J 3 bases, leaving 10 bases between the germline ends. Here the CDR3 reads CASSFDRTTDTQYF. Here the CDR3 DNA reads TGTGCCAGCAGCTTTGACAGGACTACAGATACGCAGTATTTT.

This clonotype was observed many times. This chain connects TRBV29-1 to TRBJ1-5; maybe TRBD1 (6 bases). V dropped 4 bases and J dropped 1 base, with 11 bases sitting between them. Germline lookup yields CDR1 SQVTM and CDR2 ANQGSEA. The length of the CDR3 is 14 residues. CDR3 region: CSVVIQGSNQPQHF. The CDR3 nucleotides read TGCAGCGTTGTTATCCAGGGGAGCAATCAGCCCCAGCATTTT.

This clonotype was observed a few times. The chain is built from TRBV29-1 and TRBJ1-5, with D possibly matching TRBD1 (5 bases). V lost 4 bases to trimming and J lost 0 bases, with 7 bases between them. This CDR3 is built from 13 residues. Looked up from germline, CDR1 is SQVTM and CDR2 is ANQGSEA. Here the CDR3 DNA reads TGCAGCGTTGGACAGAATAGCAATCAGCCCCAGCATTTT. Translation: CSVGQNSNQPQHF.

This chain joins TRBV20-1 and TRBJ2-3; no definite D call. Trimming took 8 bases from V and 0 from J, leaving 15 bases between them. Looked up from germline, CDR1 is DFQATT and CDR2 is SNEGSKA (reference sequence). This CDR3 region has 14 residues. CDR3 amino acids: CSSLVTPSTDTQYF. In DNA, the CDR3 is TGCAGTTCCCTGGTGACGCCTAGCACAGATACGCAGTATTTT.

This clonotype was found a few times. The genes are TRBV5-1 and TRBJ2-2; 14 bases agree with TRBD2. Germline V CDR1 and CDR2: SGHRS, YFSETQ. This CDR3 has 17 amino acids. V was pared by 7 bases and J by 0 bases, with 5 bases of the junction left unmatched. CDR3 nucleotides: TGCGCCAGCCATCGACTAGCGGGAGGGGCGAACACCGGGGAGCTGTTTTTT. It codes for CASHRLAGGANTGELFF.

This clonotype was counted many times. The chain couples TRBV12-3 or TRBV12-4 to TRBJ2-3; TRBD1 matches at 10 bases. The junction had 6 bases not matched to a gene; V was cut back by 5 bases and J by 7 bases. The CDR3 sequence is 14 residues long. CDR3 nucleotides: TGTGCCAGCAGTCGGGACAGGGGACCGAATACGCAGTATTTT. Translation: CASSRDRGPNTQYF.

This clonotype has a count of ten or more. This chain joins TRBV10-3 and TRBJ2-3; the D gene could be TRBD1 or TRBD2 (5 bases each). This CDR3 contains 15 residues. V was clipped by 6 bases and J by 0 bases, with 13 bases between them. Looked up from germline, CDR1 is ENHRY and CDR2 is SYGVKD. Here the CDR3 DNA reads TGTGCCATCAGGACCCGGGGCGTTAGCACAGATACGCAGTATTTT. It yields the protein CAIRTRGVSTDTQYF.

V and J are TRBV7-3 and TRBJ2-1, with 8 bases matching TRBD2. V lost 5 bases, J lost 2 bases, and 8 bases stayed unmatched. CDR3 length: 16 residues. From germline, CDR1 is SGHTA and CDR2 FQGTGA. The CDR3 here is CASSRSGRTPYNEQFF. CDR3 DNA sequence: TGTGCCAGCAGCCGGAGCGGGAGAACGCCCTACAATGAGCAGTTCTTC.

This clonotype was detected ten times or more. The chain joins TRBV29-1 to TRBJ1-1; D is uncertain. The CDR3 contains 14 residues. V was cut by 6 bases and J by 1 base, with 15 bases left in between. The germline gives CDR1 SQVTM, CDR2 ANQGSEA. The CDR3 DNA sequence: TGCAGCGTATCAGCCACACAGACGAACACTGAAGCTTTCTTT. This translates into CSVSATQTNTEAFF.